This T cell receptor beta chain was captured by sequencing in a study of T cell responses to AZD1222 COVID-19 vaccine. Study details: Second-dose schedules of about 4 or about 12 weeks were combined. The study, taken as a whole, reports: Donors were mostly white British, more females; clonal diversity possibly underestimated. In the spike-specific TCR repertoire, nearly half reportedly target unmutated variant regions. Spike-wide coverage was observed for vaccine-associated CD4 TCRs, with dominant responses at 160-218 and 743-854.

Clones were read by immunoSEQ multiplex PCR, and TCRdb kept only the in-frame ones, dropping some. Of under 170,000 clones in the sample, 94% were seen once. This clone was detected a few times. Its target is not known. Germline V lookup: CDR1 SNHLY, CDR2 FYNNEI. The CDR3 runs to 12 residues. Trimming pared 8 bases from V and 7 bases from J, leaving 9 bases between. The genes are TRBV2 and TRBJ1-6, with D hard to call. The sample consisted of peripheral blood, taken on day 0 of AZD1222 vaccination. The sequence derives from an adult in good health. The CDR3 sequence is CASASSNSPLHF. The DNA for the CDR3 is TGTGCCAGCGCCTCTTCGAATTCACCCCTCCACTTT.